This TCR beta chain was captured in a study of blood T cells in healthy people across ages. Study as a whole: About one barcoded beta molecule per two T cells was the capture yield of template switching. General observations from the study: A roughly linear fall in TCR beta diversity per million T cells was seen with increasing age.

The CDR3 totals 11 residues. Then a second PCR, running roughly 7 to 11 cycles, was carried out with a sample-barcoded 5' primer and a J-beta primer mix. TCRdb analysed the 5' RACE reads with MiXCR anew, one entry per CDR3 protein. The sample has fewer than 2 million distinct CDR3 sequences, about two fifths seen once. Of note for this clonotype: The antigen remains undetermined. This sequence may be a read error, since a much larger clone differs from it by one base.

PBMCs, at least 7 million per sample, were isolated. V gene TRBV12-3 or TRBV12-4 combines with J gene TRBJ2-3; unclear D gene. The specimen sequenced was blood. The clonotype comes from a human donor in good health. The CDR3 DNA is TGTGCCGGCAGGATAACAGATGCGCAGTATTTT. Its translation is CAGRITDAQYF.